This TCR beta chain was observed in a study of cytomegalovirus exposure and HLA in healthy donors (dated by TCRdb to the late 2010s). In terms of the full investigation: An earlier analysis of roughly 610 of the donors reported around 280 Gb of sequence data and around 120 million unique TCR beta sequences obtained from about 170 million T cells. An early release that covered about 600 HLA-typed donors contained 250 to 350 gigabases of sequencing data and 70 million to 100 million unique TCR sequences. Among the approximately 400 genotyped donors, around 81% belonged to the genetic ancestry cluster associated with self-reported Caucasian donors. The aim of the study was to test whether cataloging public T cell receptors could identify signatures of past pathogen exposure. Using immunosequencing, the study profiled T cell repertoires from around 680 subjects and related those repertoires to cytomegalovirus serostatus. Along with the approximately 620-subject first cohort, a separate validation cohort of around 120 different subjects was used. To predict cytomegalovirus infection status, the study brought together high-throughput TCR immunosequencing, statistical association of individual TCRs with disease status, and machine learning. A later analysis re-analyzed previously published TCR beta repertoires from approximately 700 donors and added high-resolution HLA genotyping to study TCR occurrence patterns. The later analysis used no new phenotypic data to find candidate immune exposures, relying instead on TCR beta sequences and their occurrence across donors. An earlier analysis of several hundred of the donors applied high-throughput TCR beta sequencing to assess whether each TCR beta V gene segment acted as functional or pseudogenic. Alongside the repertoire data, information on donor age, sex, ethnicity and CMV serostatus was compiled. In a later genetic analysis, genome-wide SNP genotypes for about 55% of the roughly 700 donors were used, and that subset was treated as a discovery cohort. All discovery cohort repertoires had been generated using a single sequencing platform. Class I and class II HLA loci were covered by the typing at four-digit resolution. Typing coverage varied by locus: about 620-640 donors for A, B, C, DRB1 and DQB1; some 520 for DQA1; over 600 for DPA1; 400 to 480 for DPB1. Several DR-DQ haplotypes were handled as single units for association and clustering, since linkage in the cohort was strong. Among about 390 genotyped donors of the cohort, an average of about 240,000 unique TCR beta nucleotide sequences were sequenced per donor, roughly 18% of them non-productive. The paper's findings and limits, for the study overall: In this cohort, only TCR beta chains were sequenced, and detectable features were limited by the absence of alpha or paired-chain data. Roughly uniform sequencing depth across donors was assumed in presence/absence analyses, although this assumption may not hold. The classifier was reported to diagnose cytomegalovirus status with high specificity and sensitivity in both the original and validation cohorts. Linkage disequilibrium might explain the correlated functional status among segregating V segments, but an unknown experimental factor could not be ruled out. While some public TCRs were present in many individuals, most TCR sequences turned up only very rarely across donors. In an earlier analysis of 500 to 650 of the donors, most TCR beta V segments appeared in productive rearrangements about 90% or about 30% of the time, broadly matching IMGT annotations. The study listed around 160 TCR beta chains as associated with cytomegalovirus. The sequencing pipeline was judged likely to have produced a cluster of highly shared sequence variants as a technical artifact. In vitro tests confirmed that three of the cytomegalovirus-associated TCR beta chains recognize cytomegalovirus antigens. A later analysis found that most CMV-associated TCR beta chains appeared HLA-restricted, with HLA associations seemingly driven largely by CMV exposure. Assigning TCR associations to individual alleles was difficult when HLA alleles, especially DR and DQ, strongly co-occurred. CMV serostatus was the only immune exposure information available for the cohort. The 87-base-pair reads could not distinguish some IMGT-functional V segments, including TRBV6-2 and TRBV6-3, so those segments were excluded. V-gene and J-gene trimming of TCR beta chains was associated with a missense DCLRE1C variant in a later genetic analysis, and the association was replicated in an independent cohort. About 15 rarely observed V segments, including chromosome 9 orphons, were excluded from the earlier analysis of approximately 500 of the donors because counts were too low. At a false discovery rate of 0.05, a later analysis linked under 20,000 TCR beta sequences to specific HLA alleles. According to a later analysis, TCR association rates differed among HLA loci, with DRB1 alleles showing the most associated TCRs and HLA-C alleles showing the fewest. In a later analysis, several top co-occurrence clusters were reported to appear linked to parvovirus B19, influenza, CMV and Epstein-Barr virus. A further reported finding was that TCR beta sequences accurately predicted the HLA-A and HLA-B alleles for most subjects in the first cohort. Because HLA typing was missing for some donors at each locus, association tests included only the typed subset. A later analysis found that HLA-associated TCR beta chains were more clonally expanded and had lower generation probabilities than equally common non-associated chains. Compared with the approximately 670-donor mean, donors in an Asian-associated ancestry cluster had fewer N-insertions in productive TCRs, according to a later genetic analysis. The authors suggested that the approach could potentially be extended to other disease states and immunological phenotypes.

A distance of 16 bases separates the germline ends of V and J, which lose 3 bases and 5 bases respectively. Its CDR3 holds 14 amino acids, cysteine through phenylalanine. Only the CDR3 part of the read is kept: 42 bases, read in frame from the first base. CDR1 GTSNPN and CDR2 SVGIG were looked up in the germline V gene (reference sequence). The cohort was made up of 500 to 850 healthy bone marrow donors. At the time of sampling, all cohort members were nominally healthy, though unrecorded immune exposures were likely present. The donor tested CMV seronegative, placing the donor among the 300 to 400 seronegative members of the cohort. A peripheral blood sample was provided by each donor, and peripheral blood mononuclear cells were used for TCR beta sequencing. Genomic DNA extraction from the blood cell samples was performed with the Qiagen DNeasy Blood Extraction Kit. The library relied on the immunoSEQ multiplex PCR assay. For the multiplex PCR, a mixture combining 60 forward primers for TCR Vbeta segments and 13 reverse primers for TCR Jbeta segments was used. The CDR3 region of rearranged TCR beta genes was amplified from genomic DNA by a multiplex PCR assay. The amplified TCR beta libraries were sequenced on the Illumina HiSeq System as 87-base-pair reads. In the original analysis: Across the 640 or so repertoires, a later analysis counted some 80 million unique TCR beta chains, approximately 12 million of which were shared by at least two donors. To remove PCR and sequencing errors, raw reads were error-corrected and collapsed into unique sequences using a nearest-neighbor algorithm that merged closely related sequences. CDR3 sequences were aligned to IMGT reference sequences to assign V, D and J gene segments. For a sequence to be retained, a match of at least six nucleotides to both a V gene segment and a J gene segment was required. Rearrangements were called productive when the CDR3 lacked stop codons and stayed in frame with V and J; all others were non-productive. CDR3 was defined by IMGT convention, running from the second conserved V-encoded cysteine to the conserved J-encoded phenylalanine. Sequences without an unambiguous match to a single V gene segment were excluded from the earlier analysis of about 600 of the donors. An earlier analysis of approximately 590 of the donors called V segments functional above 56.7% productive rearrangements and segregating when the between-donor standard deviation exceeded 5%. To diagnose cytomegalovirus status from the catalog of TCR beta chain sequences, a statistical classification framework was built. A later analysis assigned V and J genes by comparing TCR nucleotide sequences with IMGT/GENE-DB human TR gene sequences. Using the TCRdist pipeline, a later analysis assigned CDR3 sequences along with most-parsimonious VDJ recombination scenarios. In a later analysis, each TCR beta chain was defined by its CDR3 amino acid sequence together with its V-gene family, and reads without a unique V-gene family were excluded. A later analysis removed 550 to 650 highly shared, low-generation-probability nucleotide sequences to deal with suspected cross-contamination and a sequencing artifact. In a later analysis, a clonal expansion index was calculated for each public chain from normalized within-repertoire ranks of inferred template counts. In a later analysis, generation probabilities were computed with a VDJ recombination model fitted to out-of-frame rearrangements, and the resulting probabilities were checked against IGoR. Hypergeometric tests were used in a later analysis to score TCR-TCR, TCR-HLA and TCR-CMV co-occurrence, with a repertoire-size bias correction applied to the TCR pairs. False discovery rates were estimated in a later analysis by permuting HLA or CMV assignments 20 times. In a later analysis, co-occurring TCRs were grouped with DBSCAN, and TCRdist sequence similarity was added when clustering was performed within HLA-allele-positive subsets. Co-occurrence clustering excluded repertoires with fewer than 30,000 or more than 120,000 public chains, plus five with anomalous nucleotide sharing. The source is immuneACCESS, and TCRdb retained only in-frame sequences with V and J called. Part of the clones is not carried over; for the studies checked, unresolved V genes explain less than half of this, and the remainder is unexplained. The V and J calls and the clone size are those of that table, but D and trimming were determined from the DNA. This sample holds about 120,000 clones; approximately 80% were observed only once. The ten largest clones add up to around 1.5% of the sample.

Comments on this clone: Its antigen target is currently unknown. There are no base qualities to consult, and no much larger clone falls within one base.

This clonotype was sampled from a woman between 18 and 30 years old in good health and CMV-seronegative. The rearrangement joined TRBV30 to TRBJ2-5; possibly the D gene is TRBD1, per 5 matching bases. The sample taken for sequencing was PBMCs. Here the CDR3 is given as CAWSNRLGRETQYF. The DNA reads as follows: TGTGCCTGGAGCAACAGGCTTGGTAGGGAGACCCAGTACTTC.